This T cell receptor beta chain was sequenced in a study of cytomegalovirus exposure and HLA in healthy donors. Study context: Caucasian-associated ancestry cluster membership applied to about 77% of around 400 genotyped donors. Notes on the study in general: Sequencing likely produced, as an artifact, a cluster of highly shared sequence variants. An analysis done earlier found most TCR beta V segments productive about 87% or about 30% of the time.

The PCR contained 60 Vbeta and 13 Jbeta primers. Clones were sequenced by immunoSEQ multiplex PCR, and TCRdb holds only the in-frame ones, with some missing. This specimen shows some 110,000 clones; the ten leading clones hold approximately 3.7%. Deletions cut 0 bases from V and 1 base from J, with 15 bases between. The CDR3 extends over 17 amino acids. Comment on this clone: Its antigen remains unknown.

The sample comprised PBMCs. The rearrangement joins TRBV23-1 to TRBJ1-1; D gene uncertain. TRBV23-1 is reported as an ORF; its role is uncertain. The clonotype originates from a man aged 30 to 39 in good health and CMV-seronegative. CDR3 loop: CASSQSGGSFKNTEAFF. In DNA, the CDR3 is TGCGCCAGCAGTCAATCAGGCGGCAGCTTCAAGAACACTGAAGCTTTCTTT.